A selection of T cell receptor beta chains follows, all from one sample in a study of T cells in Graves' hyperthyroidism and ophthalmopathy. TCRdb reprocessed the multiplex PCR reads with MiXCR, giving one entry per CDR3 protein. The sample consists of more than 550,000 distinct CDR3 sequences, 45% of them appearing once. Input material: peripheral blood or thyroid tissue (not recorded which). These receptors all stem from an adult man with Graves' disease, either hyperthyroidism or ophthalmopathy (not recorded which). CDR3s include the opening cysteine and the closing phenylalanine or tryptophan. A D gene is named only where the DNA matches it firmly. Part of the rows lack a size; the others show once, few, many or a class for expanded clones.

J: TRBJ1-2; size: .; D: TRBD1; V: TRBV12-5; DNA: TGTGCTAGTGGTATTACCGGGACAGGTTATGGCTACACCTTC; CDR3: CASGITGTGYGYTF
J: TRBJ2-7; size: .; D: .; V: TRBV10-2; DNA: TGCGCCAGCAGTGTGGCAGGTGTCTACGAGCAGTACTTC; CDR3: CASSVAGVYEQYF
J: TRBJ2-5; size: .; D: TRBD2; V: TRBV29-1; DNA: TGCAGCGGAACTAGCGGGAGGGCCTACGAGACCCAGTACTTC; CDR3: CSGTSGRAYETQYF
J: TRBJ1-2; size: many; D: .; V: TRBV24-1; DNA: TGTGCCACCAGTGTCCCACGTTCAACTGGGGACTATGGCTACACCTTC; CDR3: CATSVPRSTGDYGYTF
J: TRBJ1-4; size: few; D: .; V: TRBV9; DNA: TGTGCCAGCAGCGTAGGAAGGGCCACTGCTGAAAAACTGTTTTTT; CDR3: CASSVGRATAEKLFF
J: TRBJ1-1; size: .; D: .; V: TRBV19; DNA: TGTGCCACCAAACCCCCGGGACCACAGAACACTGAAGCTTTCTTT; CDR3: CATKPPGPQNTEAFF
J: TRBJ1-5; size: few; D: TRBD1; V: TRBV7-2; DNA: TGTGCCAGCAGCTTATCTTCCGGGACAGGGTTTAGCAATCAGCCCCAGCATTTT; CDR3: CASSLSSGTGFSNQPQHF
J: TRBJ1-1; size: .; D: .; V: TRBV7-3; DNA: TGTGCCAGCAGCCTAAAAGGGTGGGGGATCGGGAGCACTGAAGCTTTCTTT; CDR3: CASSLKGWGIGSTEAFF
J: TRBJ1-1; size: .; D: TRBD1; V: TRBV7-9; DNA: TGTGCCAGCAGCTTCAGGGGGGCTTTGAACACTGAAGCTTTCTTT; CDR3: CASSFRGALNTEAFF
J: TRBJ2-5; size: many; D: .; V: TRBV20-1; DNA: TGCAGTGCTAGTTGGACAGAGACCCAAGAGACCCAGTACTTC; CDR3: CSASWTETQETQYF
J: TRBJ1-2; size: .; D: .; V: TRBV7-9; DNA: TGTGCCAGCAGCCAAGCAGGGAGAGGCTATGGCTACACCTTC; CDR3: CASSQAGRGYGYTF
J: TRBJ2-5; size: many; D: TRBD2; V: TRBV20-1; DNA: TGCAGTGCCTGGACTAGCGGGAAGACCCAGTACTTC; CDR3: CSAWTSGKTQYF
J: TRBJ1-4; size: many; D: .; V: TRBV10-3; DNA: TGTGCCATCTCCGGAGCAGCTAATGAAAAACTGTTTTTT; CDR3: CAISGAANEKLFF